Presented here are 23 T cell receptor beta chains from one specimen sequenced in a study of shared clonotypes between healthy human individuals. Produced via immunoSEQ multiplex PCR; TCRdb's table is partial and in-frame only. Of millions of clones in the sample, roughly 94% are singletons; the top ten hold more than 0.1%. The specimen sequenced was naive CD4+ T cells sorted from blood. Sample subset: CD45RA+ positively selected. The receptors were gathered from a man aged 18 to 29 in good health.

J is TRBJ2-7 and V is TRBV12-5, with 7 bases identical to TRBD2. The CDR3 is made up of 15 amino acids. CDR1 LGHNT and CDR2 FRNRAP come from the germline V gene. V gave up 6 bases and J gave up 5 bases; unmatched junction bases: 13. DNA for the CDR3: TGTGCTAGTGGCCGCCTGGGCGGGAGCCCCCACGAGCAGTACTTC. Its protein product is CASGRLGGSPHEQYF.

The chain joins TRBV6-1 to TRBJ1-2; TRBD1 is a possible D gene (5 bases). Deletions cut 5 bases from V and 1 base from J, with 14 bases between. CDR1 is MNHNS and CDR2 is SASEGT in the germline V gene. This CDR3 contains 15 residues. The CDR3 region has the DNA TGTGCCAGCAGTACCGGGACCGAGGGTAACTATGGCTACACCTTC. Protein product: CASSTGTEGNYGYTF.

V and J are TRBV30 and TRBJ2-7; tentative D call: TRBD2 (5 bases). The CDR3 covers 14 residues. Trimming removed 0 bases at V and 4 bases at J, with 13 bases between. The germline V gene has CDR1 GTSNPN and CDR2 SVGIG (reference sequence). In nucleotides, the CDR3 is TGTGCCTGGAGTGTAGAAGGAGGAAGGTACGAGCAGTACTTC. This sequence encodes CAWSVEGGRYEQYF.

The chain joins TRBV28 to TRBJ2-7; D gene uncertain. Trimming left V 6 bases short and J 3 bases short, with 12 bases between. The germline CDR1 and CDR2 sequences are MDHEN and SYDVKM. This CDR3 has 13 residues. This CDR3 is CASRGPVLYEQYF. The CDR3 DNA follows: TGTGCCAGCAGAGGGCCGGTTCTCTACGAGCAGTACTTC.

On this clone itself: The same CDR3 can be traced to other DNA sequences in this sample. The chain carries TRBV7-2 and TRBJ2-1; 7 bases line up with TRBD2. CDR1 and CDR2 (germline): SGHTA, FQGNSA. J lost 5 bases, V lost 1 base, and 5 bases had no gene match. The CDR3 has 15 amino acids. The CDR3 protein is CASSLDGRFDNEQFF. The DNA for the CDR3 is TGTGCCAGCAGCTTAGACGGGAGGTTTGACAATGAGCAGTTCTTC.

This chain connects TRBV4-1 to TRBJ2-2, with D perhaps TRBD2 (5 bases). This CDR3 is 19 amino acids long. The germline V gene has CDR1 MGHRA and CDR2 YSYEKL. V gave up 0 bases and J gave up 4 bases, with 21 bases separating them. The CDR3 DNA follows: TGCGCCAGCAGCCAAGACACAACCCGGTTCACTAGTTCCACCGGGGAGCTGTTTTTT. Its translation is CASSQDTTRFTSSTGELFF.

The rearrangement joins TRBV5-1 to TRBJ2-2; D gene ambiguous. The V gene lost 0 bases and the J gene lost 0 bases, with 12 bases spanning the gap. The CDR3 is 17 residues long. Germline loops: CDR1 SGHRS, CDR2 YFSETQ. CDR3: CASSLGASPTNTGELFF. As DNA, the CDR3 is TGCGCCAGCAGCTTGGGGGCGTCGCCTACGAACACCGGGGAGCTGTTTTTT.

On this clone itself: The same CDR3 is also encoded by other DNA sequences in this sample. The chain uses TRBV5-6 and TRBJ2-7; no reliable D call. V gave up 4 bases and J gave up 0 bases, with 8 bases separating them. The germline gives CDR1 SGHDT, CDR2 YYEEEE. This CDR3 is 13 amino acids long. The CDR3 DNA follows: TGTGCCAGCAGCCCCGACCGCTCCTACGAGCAGTACTTC. Encoded protein: CASSPDRSYEQYF.

The V gene is TRBV5-4, the J gene TRBJ1-2, with 10 positions matching TRBD1. V lost 3 bases to trimming and J lost 4 bases; unmatched junction nucleotides: 12. This CDR3 contains 17 residues. Germline V gives CDR1 SGHNT, CDR2 YYREEE (reference sequence). The CDR3 reads CASSSGTGALSGYGYTF. CDR3 coding DNA: TGTGCCAGCAGCTCCGGGACAGGGGCCCTCTCGGGCTATGGCTACACCTTC.

This rearrangement joins TRBV19 to TRBJ2-3, with D possibly being TRBD2 (6 bases). Trimming pared 1 base from V and 8 bases from J, leaving 10 bases between. This CDR3 is built from 13 residues. Germline CDR1 is LNHDA and CDR2 is SQIVND (reference sequence). The CDR3 sequence: CASSIGVAATQYF. CDR3 DNA sequence: TGTGCCAGTAGTATAGGGGTAGCGGCTACGCAGTATTTT.

The V gene is TRBV19, the J gene TRBJ1-6; D is possibly TRBD1 (5 bases). The CDR3 length is 15 residues. V was cut by 5 bases and J by 5 bases, with 13 bases left in between. CDR1 and CDR2 (germline): LNHDA, SQIVND (reference sequence). The CDR3 DNA is TGTGCCAGTAGTTTTGCGACAGAGAATAATTCACCCCTCCACTTT. This sequence encodes CASSFATENNSPLHF.

CDR3 in DNA: TGTGCCTGGAGTGAGGGGATAGCGGGGGGAGATACGCAGTATTTT. Amino acid sequence: CAWSEGIAGGDTQYF. The chain employs TRBV30 and TRBJ2-3; 10 nucleotides align to TRBD2. Germline V lookup: CDR1 GTSNPN, CDR2 SVGIG (reference sequence). Trimming took 1 base from V and 5 from J; bases not matched to a gene: 6. The CDR3 length is 15 residues.

The V and J genes are TRBV4-3 and TRBJ2-5; the match to TRBD2 covers 8 bases. Germline CDR1 and CDR2: LGHNA and YSLEER. The CDR3 sequence is 16 residues long. The V and J ends lost 4 bases and 8 bases, in that order; junction bases with no gene match: 15. The CDR3: CASSPGAGGIGVTQYF. The CDR3 DNA reads TGCGCCAGCAGCCCGGGGGCGGGAGGCATTGGGGTAACCCAGTACTTC.

This clone is a singleton in its sample. J is TRBJ2-3 and V is TRBV5-6; TRBD1 matches 9 bases. CDR1 and CDR2 (germline): SGHDT, YYEEEE. This CDR3 comprises 15 residues. The V and J ends lost 0 bases and 4 bases, in that order; junction bases with no gene match: 3. CDR3 sequence (DNA): TGTGCCAGCAGCTTGGACAGGGGGCCCGCAGATACGCAGTATTTT. Translation: CASSLDRGPADTQYF.

V and J are TRBV4-1 and TRBJ2-7, with 7 nucleotides matching TRBD1. Unmatched junction bases numbered 9, after V lost 4 bases and J lost 6 bases. Germline CDR1 is MGHRA and CDR2 is YSYEKL. CDR3 length: 14 residues. CDR3 in DNA: TGCGCCAGCAGCCGCAAGGATCCAGGGGGCGAGCAGTACTTC. As protein: CASSRKDPGGEQYF.

V usage is TRBV11-2 and J usage is TRBJ1-6, with D perhaps matching TRBD1 (5 bases). CDR3 length equals 14 residues. Trimming stripped 5 bases from V and 7 bases from J, with 12 bases between. The germline V gene has CDR1 SGHAT and CDR2 FQNNGV. The CDR3 nucleotides read TGTGCCAGCAGCGTTGACAGAGGAAATTCACCCCTCCACTTT. Its protein product is CASSVDRGNSPLHF.

The chain links TRBV18 to TRBJ2-1; 8 nucleotides line up with TRBD1. Germline assignment: CDR1 KGHSH and CDR2 LQKENI. The J segment lost 8 bases and the V segment lost 4 bases, leaving 13 bases of the junction unmatched. The CDR3 is 16 residues long. The CDR3 DNA sequence: TGTGCCAGCTCACTCCAGGCGACAGGGGTTATAGATGAGCAGTTCTTC. This translates into CASSLQATGVIDEQFF.

V is TRBV2 and J is TRBJ1-6; maybe TRBD1 (5 bases). The V gene lost 7 bases and the J gene lost 9 bases, with 13 bases spanning the gap. There are 13 residues in the CDR3. Germline CDR1 SNHLY, CDR2 FYNNEI. CDR3 loop: CASTGQGGSPLHF. CDR3 DNA: TGTGCCAGCACCGGTCAGGGCGGTTCACCCCTCCACTTT.

The rearrangement joins TRBV6-5 to TRBJ1-3; D is ambiguous. Germline V gives CDR1 MNHEY, CDR2 SVGAGI. The V end lost 8 bases, the J end lost 2 bases, and 13 bases lay between the germline ends. This CDR3 is 14 amino acids long. DNA for the CDR3: TGTGCCAGCCCCGGTAACGGGACTGGAAACACCATATATTTT. The encoded protein is CASPGNGTGNTIYF.

This clone was counted a few times. The V and J genes are TRBV6-5 and TRBJ1-6, with TRBD1 matching 7 bases. V dropped 6 bases and J dropped 10; count of bases not matched to a gene: 6. Per germline, CDR1 MNHEY and CDR2 SVGAGI. This CDR3 contains 13 residues. The DNA of the CDR3 is TGTGCCAGCAGCCCAGGGGGATACTCACCCCTCCACTTT. Residues: CASSPGGYSPLHF.

The J gene is TRBJ2-4, the V gene TRBV7-2; TRBD2 aligns across 16 bases. J was trimmed by 7 bases and V by 5 bases; bases with no gene match: 8. This CDR3 spans 17 amino acids. CDR1 SGHTA and CDR2 FQGNSA come from the germline V gene. CDR3 amino acids: CASSVEGLAGGRNIQYF. The CDR3 DNA is TGTGCCAGCAGCGTAGAGGGACTAGCGGGAGGGCGGAACATTCAGTACTTC.

The V call is TRBV28, the J call TRBJ2-3; 9 bases are shared with TRBD2. V lost 7 bases and J lost 6; bases outside the gene matches: 5. The CDR3 is made up of 13 amino acids. Germline assignment: CDR1 MDHEN and CDR2 SYDVKM. DNA of the CDR3: TGTGCCAGCACGGCGGGGGGGCCGGATACGCAGTATTTT. Encoded protein: CASTAGGPDTQYF.

The chain carries TRBV4-3 and TRBJ2-7; D not certain. Germline V gene lookup returns CDR1 LGHNA and CDR2 YSLEER. The CDR3 runs 15 residues. Trimming cost V 0 bases and J 0 bases, with 9 bases left between them. CDR3 protein: CASSQDAGTSYEQYF. Written as DNA, the CDR3 is TGCGCCAGCAGCCAAGATGCAGGAACCTCCTACGAGCAGTACTTC.